This TCR beta chain comes out of a study of radiotherapy plus CTLA-4 blockade in lung cancer. Across the whole study: Objective responses emerged in 15% to 20% of patients, and 30% to 40% attained disease control. General observations from the study: In blood, after radiotherapy plus ipilimumab, tumor-derived TCR clones expanded.

Participants had chemo-refractory metastatic non-small-cell lung cancer and were treated with focal radiation plus ipilimumab CTLA-4 blockade. Generated by immunoSEQ multiplex PCR, the TCRdb table keeps only in-frame clones and is missing some. The sample records around 37,000 clones, roughly two thirds being singletons. Germline CDR1 reads MNHNY; CDR2 reads SVGAGI (reference sequence). The CDR3 covers 16 residues. Trimming stripped 2 bases from V and 4 bases from J, with 15 bases between. As regards this clone: Its target is not known.

The specimen comprised peripheral blood, sampled from a patient treated with radiotherapy plus ipilimumab. V gene TRBV6-6 combines with J gene TRBJ2-1; no clear D. The receptor's source is a human donor with non-small cell lung cancer who had stable disease on radiotherapy plus ipilimumab. This CDR3 is CASSYGWQALYNEQFF. The CDR3 nucleotides are TGTGCCAGCAGTTACGGGTGGCAGGCATTATACAATGAGCAGTTCTTC.